This TCR beta chain was identified in a study of cytomegalovirus exposure and HLA in healthy donors. CDR3 length: 16 amino acids. The germline V gene has CDR1 LGHNA and CDR2 YSLEER. The V end was cut by 0 bases, the J end by 6 bases, with 17 bases between. The PCR used 60 Vbeta and 13 Jbeta primers. Here immunoSEQ multiplex PCR was the method, and the copy in TCRdb shows in-frame clones only, minus some. Of approximately 220,000 clones in the sample, 75% to 80% were seen once. Study-wide results and limits: The authors enumerated 150 to 200 TCR beta chains as linked to cytomegalovirus. About 87% or about 30% of the time was how often most TCR beta V segments were productive, according to an earlier analysis.

Worth noting for this clone: Its cognate antigen is unknown.

The receptor comes from a male donor in good health and CMV-seronegative. J is TRBJ1-2 and V is TRBV4-3; D is perhaps TRBD1 (6 bases). The sequenced sample was PBMCs. CDR3 protein: CASSQDKRGFSNGYTF. The DNA of the CDR3 is TGCGCCAGCAGCCAAGATAAGAGGGGGTTTTCTAATGGCTACACCTTC.